This TCR beta chain was captured in a study of blood T cell repertoires in COVID-19. Looking at the study overall: The origin of the acute and convalescent COVID-19 samples was the United States, Italy and Spain. The cDNA or gDNA used as material had been derived from T cells, B-cell-depleted T cells, or PBMCs.

During active infection, Seattle patients enrolled and were then monitored through disease. In the source study's methods: From reference gene primer amplification, estimates of nucleated cell counts were derived. TCRdb's table, derived via immunoSEQ multiplex PCR, lists solely in-frame clones and lacks some. That table gives V, J and clone size, and the DNA gave D and trimming. The sample lists some 180,000 clones, around 79% occurring once. The specimen sequenced was peripheral blood. The TCR originated in a woman aged 40-49 years with COVID-19, enrolled during active disease.

This CDR3 reads CASRSTEEETQYF. The CDR3 DNA follows: TGTGCCAGCAGGTCGACAGAAGAAGAGACCCAGTACTTC. The V call is TRBV7-9, the J call TRBJ2-5; the D gene is possibly TRBD1 (5 bases). The CDR3 spans 13 residues. Trimming left V 6 bases short and J 3 bases short, with 11 bases between. Germline assignment: CDR1 SEHNR and CDR2 FQNEAQ (reference sequence).